In this sample, the clone carrying this TCR beta chain turned up many times. The antigen remains unidentified. The data are from a study of T cells in Graves' hyperthyroidism and ophthalmopathy. Study in general: Staff took peripheral blood when the initial diagnosis was made, before any treatment began. Study observations and caveats: Onset of ophthalmopathy came a median approximately 6.5 months after the model predicted it.

The germline V gene has CDR1 GTSNPN and CDR2 SVGIG (reference sequence). The ends were cut back, 5 bases at V and 6 bases at J, with 20 bases in the middle. The CDR3 loop spans 15 amino acids. The investigators amplified TCR beta CDR3 regions from RNA transcripts. Researchers ran a first-round RT-PCR on the TCR CDR3 using the HTBI primer set. Using its own MiXCR run on the multiplex PCR reads, TCRdb lists one record per CDR3 protein. The table includes under 550,000 distinct CDR3 sequences, around 15% detected once. The origin of this receptor is a woman under 30 with Graves' hyperthyroidism. Sample: blood. The V call is TRBV30, the J call TRBJ1-5, with D tentatively TRBD1 (6 bases). In nucleotides, the CDR3 is TGTGCCTGGGGGCCGACAGGACGGAGGACTCAGCCCCAGCATTTT. It is translated as CAWGPTGRRTQPQHF.